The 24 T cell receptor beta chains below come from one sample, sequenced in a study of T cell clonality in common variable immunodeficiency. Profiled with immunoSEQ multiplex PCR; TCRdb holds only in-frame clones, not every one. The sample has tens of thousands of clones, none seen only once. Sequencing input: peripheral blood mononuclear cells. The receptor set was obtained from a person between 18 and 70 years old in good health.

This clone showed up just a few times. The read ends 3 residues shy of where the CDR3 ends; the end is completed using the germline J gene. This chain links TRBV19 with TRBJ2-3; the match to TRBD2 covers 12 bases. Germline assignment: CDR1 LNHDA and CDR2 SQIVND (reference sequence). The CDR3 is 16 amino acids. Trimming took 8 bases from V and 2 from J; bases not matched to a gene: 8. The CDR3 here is CASGLAGRKYTDTQYF. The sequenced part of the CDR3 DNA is TGTGCCAGTGGACTAGCGGGGCGAAAATACACAGATACG.

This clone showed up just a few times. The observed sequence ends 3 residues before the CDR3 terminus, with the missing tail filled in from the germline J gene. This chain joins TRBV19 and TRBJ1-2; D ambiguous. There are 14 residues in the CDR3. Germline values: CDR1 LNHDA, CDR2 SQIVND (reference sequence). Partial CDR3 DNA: TGTGCCAGTAGTATAGATCTCCCCCAAAACATC. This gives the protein CASSIDLPQNI. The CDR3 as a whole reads CASSIDLPQNIYTF.

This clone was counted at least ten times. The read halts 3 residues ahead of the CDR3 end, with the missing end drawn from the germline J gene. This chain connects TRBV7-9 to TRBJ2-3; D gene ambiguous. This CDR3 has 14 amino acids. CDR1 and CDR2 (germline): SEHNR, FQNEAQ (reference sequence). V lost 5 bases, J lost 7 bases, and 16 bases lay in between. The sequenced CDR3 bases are TGTGCCAGCAGCACCCAGGAAAGGTTCCATACG. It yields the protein CASSTQERFHT. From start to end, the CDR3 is CASSTQERFHTQYF.

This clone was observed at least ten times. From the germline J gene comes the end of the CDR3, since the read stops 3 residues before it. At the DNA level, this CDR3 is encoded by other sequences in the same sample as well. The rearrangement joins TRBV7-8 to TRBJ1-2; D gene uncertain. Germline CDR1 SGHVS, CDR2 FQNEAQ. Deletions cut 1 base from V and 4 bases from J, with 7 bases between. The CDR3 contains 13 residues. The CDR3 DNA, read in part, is TGTGCCAGCAGCTTAGGTGAGCGCTATGGC. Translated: CASSLGERYG. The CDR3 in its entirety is CASSLGERYGYTF.

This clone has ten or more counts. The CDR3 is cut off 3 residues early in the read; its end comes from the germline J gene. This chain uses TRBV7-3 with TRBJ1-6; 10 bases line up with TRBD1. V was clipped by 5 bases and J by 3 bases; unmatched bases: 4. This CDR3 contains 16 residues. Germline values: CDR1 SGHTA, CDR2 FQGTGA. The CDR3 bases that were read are TGTGCCAGCAGCCGACAGGGGGCCGGCTATAATTCACCC. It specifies CASSRQGAGYNSP. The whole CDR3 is CASSRQGAGYNSPLHF.

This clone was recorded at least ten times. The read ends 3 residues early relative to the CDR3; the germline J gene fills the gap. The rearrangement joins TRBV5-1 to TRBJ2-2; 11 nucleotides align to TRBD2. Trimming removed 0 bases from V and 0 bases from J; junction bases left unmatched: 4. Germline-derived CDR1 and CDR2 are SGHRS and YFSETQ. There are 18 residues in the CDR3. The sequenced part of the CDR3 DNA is TGCGCCAGCAGCTTGGTCCTGACTAGCGGGGCGAACACCGGGGAG. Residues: CASSLVLTSGANTGE. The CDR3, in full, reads CASSLVLTSGANTGELFF.

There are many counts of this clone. CDR3 bases read: TGCAGCGCCCACCTTAGGCCAGGGAACACTGAA. It codes for CSAHLRPGNTE. The whole CDR3 sequence is CSAHLRPGNTEAFF. This chain joins TRBV29-1 and TRBJ1-1; D unclear. The read finishes 3 residues shy of the CDR3 end, and the germline J gene is used to complete it. Germline CDR1 is SQVTM and CDR2 is ANQGSEA. This CDR3 region has 14 residues. Trimming took off 7 bases at V and 1 base at J, with 16 bases between the two ends. Full variable domain (missing parts from reference TRBV29-1 and TRBJ1-1): SAVISQKPSRDICQRGTSLTIQCQVDSQVTMMFWYRQQPGQSLTLIATANQGSEATYESGFVIDKFPISRPNLTFSTLTVSNMSPEDSSIYLCSAHLRPGNTEAFFGQGTRLTVV.

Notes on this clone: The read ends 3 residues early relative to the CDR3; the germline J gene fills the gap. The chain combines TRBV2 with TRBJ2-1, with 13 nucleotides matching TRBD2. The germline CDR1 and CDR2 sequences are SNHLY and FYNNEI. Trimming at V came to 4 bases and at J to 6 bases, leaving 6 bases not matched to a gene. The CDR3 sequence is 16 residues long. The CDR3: CASSVTGLAGFNEQFF. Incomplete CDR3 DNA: TGTGCCAGCAGTGTGACGGGACTAGCGGGGTTCAATGAG.

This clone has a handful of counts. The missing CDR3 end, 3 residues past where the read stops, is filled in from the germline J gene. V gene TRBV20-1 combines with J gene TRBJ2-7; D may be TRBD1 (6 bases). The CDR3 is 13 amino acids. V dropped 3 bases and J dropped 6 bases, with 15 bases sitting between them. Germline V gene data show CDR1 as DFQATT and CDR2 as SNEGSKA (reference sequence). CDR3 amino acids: CSARHRARAEQYF. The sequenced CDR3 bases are TGCAGTGCTAGGCACAGGGCGCGTGCCGAG.

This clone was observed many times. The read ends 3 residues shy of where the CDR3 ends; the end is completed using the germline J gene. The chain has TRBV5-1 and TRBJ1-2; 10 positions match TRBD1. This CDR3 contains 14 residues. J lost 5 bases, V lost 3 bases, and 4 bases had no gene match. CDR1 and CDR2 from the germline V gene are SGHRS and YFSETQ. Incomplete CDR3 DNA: TGCGCCAGCAGCTCCCCGGGACAGGGGTATGGC. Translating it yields CASSSPGQGYG. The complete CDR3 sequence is CASSSPGQGYGYTF. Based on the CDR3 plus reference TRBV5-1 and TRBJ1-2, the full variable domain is KAGVTQTPRYLIKTRGQQVTLSCSPISGHRSVSWYQQTPGQGLQFLFEYFSETQRNKGNFPGRFSGRQFSNSRSEMNVSTLELGDSALYLCASSSPGQGYGYTFGSGTRLTVV.

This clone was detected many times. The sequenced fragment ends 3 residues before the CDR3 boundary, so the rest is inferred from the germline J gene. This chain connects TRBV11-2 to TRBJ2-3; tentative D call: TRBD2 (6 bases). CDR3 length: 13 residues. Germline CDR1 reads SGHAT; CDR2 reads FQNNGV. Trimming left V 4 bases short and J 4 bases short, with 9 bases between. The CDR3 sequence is CASSSQRADTQYF. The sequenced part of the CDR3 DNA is TGTGCCAGCAGCTCTCAGCGGGCAGATACG. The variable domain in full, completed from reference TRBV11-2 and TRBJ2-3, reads EAGVAQSPRYKIIEKRQSVAFWCNPISGHATLYWYQQILGQGPKLLIQFQNNGVVDDSQLPKDRFSAERLKGVDSTLKIQPAKLEDSAVYLCASSSQRADTQYFGPGTRLTVL.

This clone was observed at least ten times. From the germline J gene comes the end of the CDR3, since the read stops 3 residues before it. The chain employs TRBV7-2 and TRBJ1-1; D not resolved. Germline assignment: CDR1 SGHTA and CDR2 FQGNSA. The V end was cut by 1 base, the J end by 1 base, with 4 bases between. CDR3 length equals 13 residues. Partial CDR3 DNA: TGTGCCAGCAGCTTAGGACAGAACACTGAA. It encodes CASSLGQNTE. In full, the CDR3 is CASSLGQNTEAFF.

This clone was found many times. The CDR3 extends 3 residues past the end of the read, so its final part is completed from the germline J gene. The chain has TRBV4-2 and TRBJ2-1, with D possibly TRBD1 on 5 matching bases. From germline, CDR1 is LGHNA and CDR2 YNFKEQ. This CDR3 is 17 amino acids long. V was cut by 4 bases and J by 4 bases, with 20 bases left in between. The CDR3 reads CASSPSRQIRPYNEQFF. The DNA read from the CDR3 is TGTGCCAGCAGCCCGTCCCGACAGATTCGACCTTACAATGAG.

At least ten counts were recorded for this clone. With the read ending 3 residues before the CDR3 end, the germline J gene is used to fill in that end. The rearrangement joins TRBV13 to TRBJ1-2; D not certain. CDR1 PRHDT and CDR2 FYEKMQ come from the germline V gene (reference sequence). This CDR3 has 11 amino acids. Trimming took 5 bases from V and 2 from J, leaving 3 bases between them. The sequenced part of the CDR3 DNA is TGTGCCAGCAGCCTCAACTATGGC. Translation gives CASSLNYG. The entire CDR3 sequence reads CASSLNYGYTF. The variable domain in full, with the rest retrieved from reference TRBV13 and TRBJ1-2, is AAGVIQSPRHLIKEKRETATLKCYPIPRHDTVYWYQQGPGQDPQFLISFYEKMQSDKGSIPDRFSAQQFSDYHSELNMSSLELGDSALYFCASSLNYGYTFGSGTRLTVV.

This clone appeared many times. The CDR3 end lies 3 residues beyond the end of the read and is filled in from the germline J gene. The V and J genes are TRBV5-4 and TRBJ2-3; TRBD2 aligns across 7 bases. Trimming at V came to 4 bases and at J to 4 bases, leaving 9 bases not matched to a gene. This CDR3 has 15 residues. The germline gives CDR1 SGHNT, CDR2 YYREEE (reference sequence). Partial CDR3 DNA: TGTGCCAGCAGCCCGCCTCTCGCGGGAGCAGATACG. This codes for CASSPPLAGADT. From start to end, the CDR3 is CASSPPLAGADTQYF.

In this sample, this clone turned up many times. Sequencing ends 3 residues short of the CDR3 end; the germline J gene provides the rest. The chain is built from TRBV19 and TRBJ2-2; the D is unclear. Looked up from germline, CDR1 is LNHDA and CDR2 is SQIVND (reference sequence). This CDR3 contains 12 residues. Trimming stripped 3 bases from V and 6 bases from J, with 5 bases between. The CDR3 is CASSIRAGELFF. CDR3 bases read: TGTGCCAGTAGTATTCGGGCCGGGGAG.

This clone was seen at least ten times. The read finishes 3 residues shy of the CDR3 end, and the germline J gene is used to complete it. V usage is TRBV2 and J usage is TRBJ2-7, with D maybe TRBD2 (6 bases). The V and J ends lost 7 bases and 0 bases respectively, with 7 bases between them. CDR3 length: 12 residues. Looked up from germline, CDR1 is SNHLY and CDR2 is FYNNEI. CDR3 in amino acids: CASTSDSYEQYF. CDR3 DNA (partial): TGTGCCAGCACTAGCGACTCCTACGAG.

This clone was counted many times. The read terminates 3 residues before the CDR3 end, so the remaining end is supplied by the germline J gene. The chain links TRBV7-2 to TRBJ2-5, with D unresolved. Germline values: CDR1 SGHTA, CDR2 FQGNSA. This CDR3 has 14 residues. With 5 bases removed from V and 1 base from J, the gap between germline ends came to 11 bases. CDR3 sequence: CASSPRFFQETQYF. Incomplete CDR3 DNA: TGTGCCAGCAGCCCTCGGTTCTTCCAAGAGACC.

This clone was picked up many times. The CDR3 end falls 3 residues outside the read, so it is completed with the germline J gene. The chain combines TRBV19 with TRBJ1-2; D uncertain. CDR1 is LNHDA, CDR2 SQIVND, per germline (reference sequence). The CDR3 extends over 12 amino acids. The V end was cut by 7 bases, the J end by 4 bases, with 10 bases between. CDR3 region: CASKTPIYGYTF. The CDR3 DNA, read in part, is TGTGCCAGTAAGACACCAATCTATGGC.

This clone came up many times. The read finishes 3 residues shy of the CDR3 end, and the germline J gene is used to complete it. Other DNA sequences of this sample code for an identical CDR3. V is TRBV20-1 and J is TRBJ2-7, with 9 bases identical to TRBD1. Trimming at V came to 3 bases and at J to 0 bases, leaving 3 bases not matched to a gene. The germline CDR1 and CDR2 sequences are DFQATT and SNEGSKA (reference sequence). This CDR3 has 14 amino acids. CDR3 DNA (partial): TGCAGTGCTAGTGGACAGGGGAGCTCCTACGAG. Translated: CSASGQGSSYE. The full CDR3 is CSASGQGSSYEQYF.

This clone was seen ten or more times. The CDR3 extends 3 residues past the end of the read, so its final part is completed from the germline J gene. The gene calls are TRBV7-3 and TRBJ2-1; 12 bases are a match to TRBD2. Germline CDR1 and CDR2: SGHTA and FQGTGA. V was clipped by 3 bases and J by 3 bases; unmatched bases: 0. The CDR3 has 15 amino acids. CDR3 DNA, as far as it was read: TGTGCCAGCAGCTTGACTAGCGGGGGCTACAATGAG. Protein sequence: CASSLTSGGYNE. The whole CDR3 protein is CASSLTSGGYNEQFF.

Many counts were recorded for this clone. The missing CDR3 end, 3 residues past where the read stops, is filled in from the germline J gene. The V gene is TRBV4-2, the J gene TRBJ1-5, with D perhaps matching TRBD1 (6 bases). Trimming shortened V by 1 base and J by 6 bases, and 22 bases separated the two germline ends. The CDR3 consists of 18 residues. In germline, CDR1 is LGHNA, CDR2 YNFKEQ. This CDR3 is CASSQGPGGREGGQPQHF. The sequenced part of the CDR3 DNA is TGTGCCAGCAGCCAAGGCCCTGGGGGCAGGGAAGGGGGTCAGCCC.

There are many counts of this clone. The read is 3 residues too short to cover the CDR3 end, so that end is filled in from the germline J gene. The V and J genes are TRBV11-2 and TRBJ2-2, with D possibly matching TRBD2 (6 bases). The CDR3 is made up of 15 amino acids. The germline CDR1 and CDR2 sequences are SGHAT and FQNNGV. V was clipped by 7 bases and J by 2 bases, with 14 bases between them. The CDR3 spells CASTRRGPNTGELFF. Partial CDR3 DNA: TGTGCCAGCACCAGGAGGGGCCCTAACACCGGGGAG.

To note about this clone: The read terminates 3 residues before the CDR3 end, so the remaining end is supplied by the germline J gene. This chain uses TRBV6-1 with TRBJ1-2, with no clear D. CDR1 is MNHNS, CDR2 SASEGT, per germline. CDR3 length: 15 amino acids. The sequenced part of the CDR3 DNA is TGTGCCAGCAGTGAAACTAGCGGGGAACCCTACGAC. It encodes CASSETSGEPYD. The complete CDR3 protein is CASSETSGEPYDYTF.